This T cell receptor (beta chain) originates from a study of regulatory T cells in long-lasting Graves disease. Across the whole study: Antithyroid drug exposure in newly diagnosed Graves' patients had lasted under 3 months.

The sample's time point: newly diagnosed GD, antithyroid drugs for less than 3 months. Preparation of the TCR library used RNA extracted from PBMCs. iRepertoire HTBI primers and Arm-PCR of CDR3 regions built TCR beta libraries. TCRdb reprocessed the multiplex PCR reads with MiXCR, giving one entry per CDR3 protein. The table lists more than 300,000 distinct CDR3 sequences, 12% of them singletons, with approximately 20% in the top ten. This clonotype has ten or more counts. The sample was also reused in another study, on T cells in Graves' hyperthyroidism and ophthalmopathy.

This sample comprised peripheral blood mononuclear cells (PBMCs), obtained at new diagnosis, from a patient treated with antithyroid drugs. This TCR derives from a woman younger than 30 with Graves disease.

Written as DNA, the CDR3 is TGTGCCAGCATGAGGTCCTGGACAGATACGCAGTATTTT. It yields the protein CASMRSWTDTQYF. This chain links TRBV6-2 or TRBV6-3 with TRBJ2-3; D gene unclear. The CDR3 runs 13 residues. The germline V and J ends were trimmed by 7 bases and 3 bases, with 11 bases remaining between them. Germline lookup yields CDR1 MNHEY and CDR2 SVGEGT.